These 22 T cell receptor beta chains share one sample of origin, sequenced in a study of blood T cell repertoires in COVID-19. Repertoires were generated with immunoSEQ multiplex PCR, while TCRdb's copy carries only in-frame clones and drops some. The repertoire holds under 400,000 clones, with just over 85% as singletons. Material: PBMCs or T cells enriched from blood (not recorded which). All receptors come from a woman aged 40 to 50 with acute COVID-19.

The rearrangement joins TRBV29-1 to TRBJ2-7, with unresolved D. The V end lost 4 bases, the J end lost 0 bases, and 7 bases lay between the germline ends. This CDR3 has 12 amino acids. CDR1 SQVTM and CDR2 ANQGSEA come from the germline V gene. CDR3 sequence reads: CSVGGSSYEQYF. CDR3 DNA sequence: TGCAGCGTTGGTGGCAGCTCCTACGAGCAGTACTTC.

V is TRBV6-4 and J is TRBJ2-3; D possibly corresponds to TRBD2 (7 bases). Trimming removed 3 bases at V and 4 bases at J, with 14 bases between. The CDR3 consists of 15 residues. Germline V gene sequence: CDR1 MRHNA, CDR2 SNTAGT. The DNA of the CDR3 is TGTGCCAGCAGTGAAGTAGGGGGGGGTCCAGATACGCAGTATTTT. This translates into CASSEVGGGPDTQYF.

V gene TRBV19 combines with J gene TRBJ1-5; TRBD1 aligns across 9 bases. The V gene end was trimmed by 7 bases and the J gene end by 7 bases; junction bases not matched to a gene: 11. Germline assignment: CDR1 LNHDA and CDR2 SQIVND (reference sequence). The CDR3 contains 15 residues. The CDR3 sequence is CASKSSRTGVQPQHF. The CDR3 DNA sequence: TGTGCCAGTAAGTCGTCTCGGACAGGGGTGCAGCCCCAGCATTTT.

The rearrangement links TRBV24-1 to TRBJ2-6; tentatively, D is TRBD2 (5 bases). CDR3 length: 16 amino acids. Germline CDR1 is KGHDR and CDR2 is SFDVKD. Trimming removed 12 bases from V and 1 base from J, with 18 bases in between. The chain's CDR3 is CALSGHLKSGANVLTF. The CDR3 DNA is TGTGCCTTAAGCGGCCACCTAAAGTCTGGGGCCAACGTCCTGACTTTC.

V and J are TRBV5-5 and TRBJ1-6; D remains unclear. The germline V and J ends were trimmed by 0 bases and 7 bases, with 14 bases remaining between them. The CDR3 runs to 16 residues. Germline CDR1 reads SGHKS; CDR2 reads YYEKEE (reference sequence). Here the CDR3 reads CASSLVLGPGNSPLHF. The CDR3 bases are TGTGCCAGCAGCTTGGTACTTGGTCCAGGCAATTCACCCCTCCACTTT.

V usage is TRBV4-3 and J usage is TRBJ1-2, with TRBD1 matching 7 bases. CDR3 length: 17 amino acids. Germline V gene lookup returns CDR1 LGHNA and CDR2 YSLEER. Losses at the gene ends were 0 bases for V and 4 bases for J; bases not matched to a gene: 11. CDR3 bases: TGCGCCAGCAGCCAAGATAATGGGATGGGGGACAGCTATGGCTACACCTTC. Protein sequence: CASSQDNGMGDSYGYTF.

This chain links TRBV6-5 with TRBJ1-2; unclear D gene. Germline V gene lookup returns CDR1 MNHEY and CDR2 SVGAGI. The CDR3 has 13 amino acids. Trimming pared 2 bases from V and 6 bases from J, leaving 10 bases between. In DNA, the CDR3 is TGTGCCAGCAGTTACAGGGTCGGGAATGGCTACACCTTC. Protein: CASSYRVGNGYTF.

The chain combines TRBV4-3 with TRBJ2-7; D is uncertain. The length of the CDR3 is 14 residues. The germline gives CDR1 LGHNA, CDR2 YSLEER. Trimming shortened V by 1 base and J by 4 bases, and 11 bases separated the two germline ends. The chain's CDR3 is CASSQALESYEQYF. CDR3 bases: TGCGCCAGCAGCCAAGCACTGGAGAGTTACGAGCAGTACTTC.

The V gene is TRBV28, the J gene TRBJ2-1; 7 positions agree with TRBD2. Germline V lookup: CDR1 MDHEN, CDR2 SYDVKM. The CDR3 runs 15 residues. The ends lost 6 bases at V and 6 bases at J; junction bases unmatched: 11. The CDR3 bases are TGTGCCAGCAGGCCCGAGCGGGATCGAGGCAATGAGCAGTTCTTC. Amino acid sequence: CASRPERDRGNEQFF.

With regard to this clone: This CDR3 is also generated by other DNA sequences in the sample. The CDR3 loop is CASSRQGSNTEAFF. In DNA form, the CDR3 reads TGTGCCAGCAGTAGACAGGGGTCGAACACTGAAGCTTTCTTT. V is TRBV6-5 and J is TRBJ1-1, with 8 positions matching TRBD1. V shed 5 bases, J shed 1 base, and the junction held 3 bases outside the gene matches. The CDR3 has 14 amino acids. The V gene's germline CDR1 is MNHEY and CDR2 SVGAGI.

V is TRBV28 and J is TRBJ2-7; D ambiguous. The germline gives CDR1 MDHEN, CDR2 SYDVKM. The CDR3 sequence is 15 residues long. The V end lost 3 bases, the J end lost 4 bases, and 16 bases lay between the germline ends. In nucleotides, the CDR3 is TGTGCCAGCAGTTTGCAAATCGACTCGATATACGAGCAGTACTTC. Protein: CASSLQIDSIYEQYF. Complete variable domain (other parts from reference TRBV28 and TRBJ2-7): DVKVTQSSRYLVKRTGEKVFLECVQDMDHENMFWYRQDPGLGLRLIYFSYDVKMKEKGDIPEGYSVSREKKERFSLILESASTNQTSMYLCASSLQIDSIYEQYFGPGTRLTVT.

The chain combines TRBV14 with TRBJ1-1; possible D gene TRBD1, 5 bases. This CDR3 has 15 amino acids. Trimming cost V 1 base and J 0 bases, with 9 bases left between them. From germline, CDR1 is SGHDN and CDR2 FVKESK. The CDR3 sequence: CASSQGGRVNTEAFF. The DNA for the CDR3 is TGTGCCAGCAGCCAAGGGGGCAGAGTGAACACTGAAGCTTTCTTT.

CDR3 coding DNA: TGTGCCAGCAGCTGGGGACAGGGGATCTCCTACGAGCAGTACTTC. It is translated as CASSWGQGISYEQYF. The rearrangement uses TRBV7-2 and TRBJ2-7; TRBD1 agrees at 10 bases. This CDR3 comprises 15 residues. The V and J ends lost 4 bases and 0 bases, in that order; junction bases with no gene match: 3. CDR1 is SGHTA, CDR2 FQGNSA, per germline.

The CDR3 DNA sequence: TGTGCCAGCAGTTTATCTCGCAGGCCTTCTTACGAGCAGTACTTC. Translation: CASSLSRRPSYEQYF. V gene TRBV27 combines with J gene TRBJ2-7; D is unclear. Germline V gene sequence: CDR1 MNHEY, CDR2 SMNVEV (reference sequence). V lost 0 bases and J lost 4, with 13 bases in between. CDR3 length: 15 amino acids.

The chain carries TRBV5-6 and TRBJ2-1; 7 positions match TRBD1. This CDR3 is built from 13 residues. CDR1 is SGHDT, CDR2 YYEEEE, per germline. V shed 4 bases and J 8 bases; nucleotides not matched to a gene: 6. The CDR3 region is CASSPGQVYEQFF. The CDR3, as DNA: TGTGCCAGCAGCCCCGGACAGGTTTATGAGCAGTTCTTC.

The genes are TRBV3-1 (or the pseudogene TRBV3-2) and TRBJ2-3; 10 positions match TRBD2. The CDR3 contains 14 residues. Germline CDR1 LGHDT, CDR2 YNNKEL (reference sequence). V shed 4 bases, J shed 5 bases, and the junction held 3 bases outside the gene matches. The CDR3 sequence is CASSPAGGQDTQYF. As DNA, the CDR3 is TGTGCCAGCAGCCCAGCGGGGGGGCAAGATACGCAGTATTTT.

The chain is built from TRBV11-2 and TRBJ2-1; TRBD2 aligns across 10 bases. The V and J ends lost 4 bases and 8 bases, in that order; junction bases with no gene match: 11. Looked up from germline, CDR1 is SGHAT and CDR2 is FQNNGV. The CDR3 length is 16 residues. DNA of the CDR3: TGTGCCAGCAGCTCCACTCTAGCGGGAGAACTCTATGAGCAGTTCTTC. Protein product: CASSSTLAGELYEQFF.

V gene TRBV7-3 combines with J gene TRBJ1-2; TRBD1 might be the D (5 bases). The CDR3 is 13 residues long. V lost 8 bases and J 6 bases, leaving 16 bases between the germline ends. CDR1 and CDR2 (germline): SGHTA, FQGTGA. CDR3 loop: CASARTPRDGYTF. CDR3 DNA: TGTGCCAGCGCAAGGACCCCCAGGGATGGCTACACCTTC.

The chain couples TRBV6-5 to TRBJ2-7; TRBD2 aligns across 7 bases. V trimming: 7 bases; J trimming: 0 bases; junction bases outside the gene matches: 3. The CDR3 contains 13 residues. Germline loops: CDR1 MNHEY, CDR2 SVGAGI. The CDR3: CASTLAASYEQYF. The CDR3 bases are TGTGCCAGCACCCTAGCGGCCTCCTACGAGCAGTACTTC.

The V gene is TRBV11-1, the J gene TRBJ2-2; D gene unclear. Germline V gene lookup returns CDR1 SGHAT and CDR2 FQDESV (reference sequence). Trimming pared 2 bases from V and 4 bases from J, leaving 8 bases between. CDR3 size: 14 residues. The CDR3 DNA sequence: TGTGCCAGCAGCTTACTAGTTAGCACCGGGGAGCTGTTTTTT. Protein: CASSLLVSTGELFF.

The gene calls are TRBV6-5 and TRBJ2-7, with D maybe TRBD2 (5 bases). The CDR3 covers 11 residues. Trimming removed 6 bases from V and 3 bases from J, with 6 bases in between. Germline values: CDR1 MNHEY, CDR2 SVGAGI. The CDR3 loop reads CASRGVYEQYF. The CDR3 region has the DNA TGTGCCAGCAGGGGAGTCTACGAGCAGTACTTC.

The genes are TRBV6-5 and TRBJ2-1, with TRBD1 as a possible D gene (5 bases). CDR3 length: 15 amino acids. CDR1 MNHEY and CDR2 SVGAGI come from the germline V gene. V lost 6 bases, J lost 5 bases, and 17 bases lay in between. The CDR3 nucleotides read TGTGCCAGCAGCCCCAACAGGTCCCCTAACAATGAGCAGTTCTTC. This sequence encodes CASSPNRSPNNEQFF.